This TCR beta chain was profiled in a study of blood T cell repertoires in COVID-19. Whole-study context: The United States, Italy and Spain supplied acute and convalescent COVID-19 samples. The cDNA or gDNA used as material had been derived from T cells, B-cell-depleted T cells, or PBMCs.

Germline V lookup: CDR1 SGHRS, CDR2 YFSETQ. V dropped 5 bases and J dropped 5 bases, with 13 bases sitting between them. This CDR3 has 13 amino acids. Original handling: Reference gene primer amplification gave estimated nucleated cell counts. TCRdb's copy holds only in-frame clones and misses some; the assay was immunoSEQ multiplex PCR. V, J and clone size are those of that table, while D and trimming were read from the DNA. This table holds approximately 200,000 clones, 88% found once. The clonotype was recovered from a woman aged 55 to 70 with acute or convalescent COVID-19. Sequencing was performed on peripheral blood. The rearrangement joins TRBV5-1 to TRBJ2-5, with TRBD1 as a possible D gene (5 bases). The chain's CDR3 is CASSLWGGETQYF. CDR3 bases: TGCGCCAGCAGTTTGTGGGGCGGTGAGACCCAGTACTTC.